A selection of T cell receptor beta chains follows, all from one sample in a study of T cell changes during pregnancy in multiple sclerosis. Sequenced by immunoSEQ multiplex PCR; TCRdb stores in-frame clones only, minus some. The sample lists about 54,000 clones; about nine tenths were seen once. This material consisted of CD4+ T cells from peripheral blood mononuclear cells, taken in the first trimester of pregnancy. Receptors originate from a female donor with multiple sclerosis, enrolled in a pregnancy study. Both conserved end residues are part of each CDR3. A D gene is named only where the DNA matches it firmly. Size tells how often a clone was seen (once, few, many) or the class of an expanded clone, and some rows leave it out.

V gene,J gene,D gene,clone size,CDR3 length,CDR3 DNA,CDR3 protein
TRBV13,TRBJ2-7,NA,NA,12,TGTGCCAGCAGCACAGATTCCTACGAGCAGTACTTC,CASSTDSYEQYF
TRBV28,TRBJ1-2,TRBD1,NA,14,TGTGCCAGCAGTTCCGATGGACAGGCCTATGGCTACACCTTC,CASSSDGQAYGYTF
TRBV7-3,TRBJ1-1,NA,NA,13,TGTGCCAGCAGCCGCCTGGGGGCCACTGAAGCTTTCTTT,CASSRLGATEAFF
TRBV9,TRBJ1-2,NA,NA,15,TGTGCCAGCAGCTTGACCCCGTTCCAGGACTATGGCTACACCTTC,CASSLTPFQDYGYTF
TRBV7-8,TRBJ2-3,TRBD2,NA,19,TGTGCCAGCAGTCGACGACTAGCGGGAGAGGGGAGTAGCACAGATACGCAGTATTTT,CASSRRLAGEGSSTDTQYF
TRBV7-2,TRBJ2-5,TRBD1,NA,15,TGTGCCAGCAGCTCGGACAGGGGGGAATGGGAGACCCAGTACTTC,CASSSDRGEWETQYF
TRBV7-9,TRBJ2-3,TRBD2,NA,16,TGTGCCAGCAGCCTCTGGACTAGCGGATTCACAGATACGCAGTATTTT,CASSLWTSGFTDTQYF
TRBV9,TRBJ1-3,NA,NA,14,TGTGCCAGCAGCGTAGGGGACACCCGAAACACCATATATTTT,CASSVGDTRNTIYF
TRBV11-3,TRBJ1-1,TRBD1,NA,14,TGTGCCAGCAGCTTAGGTGGGACAGGCCTTGAAGCTTTCTTT,CASSLGGTGLEAFF
TRBV7-9,TRBJ1-2,NA,once,14,TGTGCCAGCAGCGCAAACGAGGTTACCTATGGCTACACCTTC,CASSANEVTYGYTF
TRBV5-1,TRBJ1-1,NA,NA,17,TGCGCCAGCAGCCCCTCTAAGACTCATCCTATGAACACTGAAGCTTTCTTT,CASSPSKTHPMNTEAFF
TRBV2,TRBJ1-1,TRBD1,NA,15,TGTGCCAGCAGTGGTTGGACAGGTCTGAACACTGAAGCTTTCTTT,CASSGWTGLNTEAFF
TRBV29-1,TRBJ2-7,TRBD2,NA,11,TGCAGCTTTAGCGGGGACTACGAGCAGTACTTC,CSFSGDYEQYF
TRBV6-5,TRBJ2-1,TRBD2,once,15,TGTGCCAGCAGTTCCAGCGGGAGCACCTACAATGAGCAGTTCTTC,CASSSSGSTYNEQFF
TRBV28,TRBJ2-2,TRBD1,NA,16,TGTGCCAGCAGTTTATTCGGGACAGGGGAAACCGGGGAGCTGTTTTTT,CASSLFGTGETGELFF
TRBV7-9,TRBJ1-6,NA,NA,16,TGTGCCAGCAGCTTAAGACGGGGGTCCTATAATTCACCCCTCCACTTT,CASSLRRGSYNSPLHF
TRBV19,TRBJ1-2,TRBD1,NA,15,TGTGCCAGCTCACAAGGACAGGGCAGTGGCTATGGCTACACCTTC,CASSQGQGSGYGYTF
TRBV9,TRBJ2-5,NA,NA,16,TGTGCCAGCAGCGTAGATTCTGGAGGGCGTCAAGAGACCCAGTACTTC,CASSVDSGGRQETQYF
TRBV7-2,TRBJ2-5,NA,NA,14,TGTGCCAGCAGCCCAGATAACACGGCGGGAAGCCAGTACTTC,CASSPDNTAGSQYF
TRBV2,TRBJ2-1,NA,NA,14,TGTGCCAGCATAGTGGAAATGGGGCACAATGAGCAGTTCTTC,CASIVEMGHNEQFF